The rows below give T cell receptor beta chains drawn from one sample of a study of CD8 T cells in Susac syndrome. One entry per CDR3 protein, called by TCRdb with MiXCR from the immunoSEQ multiplex PCR reads. The table shows under 200,000 distinct CDR3 sequences, with approximately 95% occurring only once. The sequencing input was CD4+ T cells from PBMCs. The receptors come from a human donor in good health. Each CDR3 is given with its conserved first and last residue. The order of the fields is V gene, J gene, clone size, D gene, CDR3 DNA, CDR3 protein. A D gene is named only where the DNA matches it firmly. Clone sizes are given selectively: once, few, many, or a class where the clone is expanded.

TRBV24-1	TRBJ2-1	.	.	TGTGCCACCAGTGATGCCGCCGGGGGCGATGAGCAGTTCTTC	CATSDAAGGDEQFF
TRBV7-2	TRBJ2-3	few	.	TGTGCCAGCAGCCCGGGGCAAAGCACAGATACGCAGTATTTT	CASSPGQSTDTQYF
TRBV29-1	TRBJ1-3	.	.	TGCAGCGCCCATCTATCGGCAGGGGCTGGAAACACCATATATTTT	CSAHLSAGAGNTIYF
TRBV20-1	TRBJ2-2	.	TRBD2	TGCAGTGCTGGACTAGCGGGGGGCCGCACCGGGGAGCTGTTTTTT	CSAGLAGGRTGELFF
TRBV2	TRBJ2-4	once	.	TGTGCCAGCAGAGCGGACACCAAAAACATTCAGTACTTC	CASRADTKNIQYF
TRBV11-2	TRBJ1-2	.	.	TGTGCCAGCAGCTTACCCCCGGTCTATGGCTACACCTTC	CASSLPPVYGYTF
TRBV12-3/TRBV12-4	TRBJ1-2	.	TRBD1	TGTGCCAGCAGTCTGGGGACAGTTAATTATGGCTACACCTTC	CASSLGTVNYGYTF
TRBV15	TRBJ2-5	once	TRBD1	TGTGCCACCAGCAGGGACAGGGCCCAAGAGACCCAGTACTTC	CATSRDRAQETQYF
TRBV27	TRBJ1-6	.	TRBD1	TGTGCCAGCAGTTTTACCAGGGGGCGCGGTGTGCATCGCCTCCACTTT	CASSFTRGRGVHRLHF
TRBV14	TRBJ1-1	.	.	TGTGCCAGCAGCCCCGCCGGGACGACTGAAGCTTTCTTT	CASSPAGTTEAFF
TRBV29-1	TRBJ1-5	.	.	TGCAGCGTTGAACAGGGCCGCGGGGAGCCCCAGCATTTT	CSVEQGRGEPQHF
TRBV6-1	TRBJ2-5	few	.	TGTGCCAGCAGAACCGGGGCCCACGGGACCCAGTACTTC	CASRTGAHGTQYF
TRBV29-1	TRBJ1-1	.	.	TGCAGCGTCGGGACGGCTGAAGCTTTCTTT	CSVGTAEAFF
TRBV3-1	TRBJ1-2	.	.	TGTGCCAGCAGCCAAGTCGGGCGTGGCTACACCTTC	CASSQVGRGYTF
TRBV6-5	TRBJ1-1	.	.	TGTGCCAGCAGTTACTCGACCACTGAAGCTTTCTTT	CASSYSTTEAFF
TRBV3-1	TRBJ1-5	.	.	TGTGCCAGCAGCCAAACTTCTAGCTATCAGCCCCAGCATTTT	CASSQTSSYQPQHF
TRBV15	TRBJ2-3	.	.	TGTGCCACCAGCAGGGAGACTAGTCCGGCAGATACGCAGTATTTT	CATSRETSPADTQYF
TRBV7-2	TRBJ2-5	.	.	TGTGCCAGCAGCTGGCTGGGGGACCAAGAGACCCAGTACTTC	CASSWLGDQETQYF
TRBV5-1	TRBJ1-1	once	.	TGCGCCAGCAGGACCCAGGGGCACACTGAAGCTTTCTTT	CASRTQGHTEAFF
TRBV9	TRBJ2-5	once	.	TGTGCCAGCAGCGTAGAACTAGGGCACAGAGAGACCCAGTACTTC	CASSVELGHRETQYF
TRBV29-1	TRBJ1-2	.	.	TGCAGCGTTGAGGCAAACTATGGCTACACCTTC	CSVEANYGYTF
TRBV2	TRBJ1-1	few	.	TGTGCCAGCAGTGTTGGCACTGAAGCTTTCTTT	CASSVGTEAFF
TRBV4-1	TRBJ1-1	once	.	TGCGCCAGCAGCCGAGGGTTAACGGGGGGCACTGAAGCTTTCTTT	CASSRGLTGGTEAFF
TRBV5-4	TRBJ2-1	.	TRBD1	TGTGCCAGCAGCATAGGACAGGGCGGGCAGTTCTTC	CASSIGQGGQFF
TRBV9	TRBJ2-1	once	TRBD2	TGTGCCAGCAGCTTAAGCGGGAGGCACTACAATGAGCAGTTCTTC	CASSLSGRHYNEQFF
TRBV7-3	TRBJ2-1	.	TRBD2	TGTGCCAGCAGCTCGACTAGCGGGGCCTACAATGAGCAGTTCTTC	CASSSTSGAYNEQFF
TRBV29-1	TRBJ1-1	.	.	TGCAGCGGCACCAAGCTCGGGAACACTGAAGCTTTCTTT	CSGTKLGNTEAFF
TRBV7-3	TRBJ2-1	.	.	TGTGCCAGCAGCCCACCCGGGGGGCTAGGGAATGAGCAGTTCTTC	CASSPPGGLGNEQFF
TRBV7-8	TRBJ2-6	once	.	TGTGCCAGCCGCCCCTACCCTGGGGCCAACGTCCTGACTTTC	CASRPYPGANVLTF
TRBV12-3/TRBV12-4	TRBJ2-7	.	.	TGTGCCAGCAGACCACAGGCCCGCTACGAGCAGTACTTC	CASRPQARYEQYF
TRBV20-1	TRBJ1-4	.	TRBD1	TGCAGTGCTAGAGAAGGGACAGGGGCCGAAAAACTGTTTTTT	CSAREGTGAEKLFF
TRBV27	TRBJ2-1	.	TRBD1	TGTGCCAGCACCAACGGACAGGGCTCTGAGCAGTTCTTC	CASTNGQGSEQFF
TRBV20-1	TRBJ2-3	.	.	TGCAGTGCGCAGGTCGAAGATACGCAGTATTTT	CSAQVEDTQYF
TRBV20-1	TRBJ2-4	.	TRBD2	TGCAGTGCTCGACCGGGACTAGCGTCCGGAAACATTCAGTACTTC	CSARPGLASGNIQYF
TRBV15	TRBJ1-1	.	.	TGTGCCACCAGCACAGGGGTGCACACTGAAGCTTTCTTT	CATSTGVHTEAFF
TRBV5-6	TRBJ2-5	.	TRBD2	TGTGCCAGCAGGGAACTAGCGGAACCAGAGACCCAGTACTTC	CASRELAEPETQYF
TRBV7-8	TRBJ2-6	.	TRBD1	TGTGCCAGCAGCTCCCGGGACAGGGTTAAAACCGTCCTGACTTTC	CASSSRDRVKTVLTF
TRBV12-3/TRBV12-4	TRBJ1-2	once	TRBD1	TGTGCCAGCAGTTTAGAGACAGGGATCTATGGCTACACCTTC	CASSLETGIYGYTF
TRBV29-1	TRBJ2-5	.	.	TGCAGCGTGGGGCTCTCGGGGACCCAGTACTTC	CSVGLSGTQYF
TRBV12-3/TRBV12-4	TRBJ1-1	.	.	TGTGCCAGCAGTTTCGGGCAGTCGAACACTGAAGCTTTCTTT	CASSFGQSNTEAFF
TRBV5-4	TRBJ2-5	.	TRBD2	TGTGCCAGCAGCTTGTTCCTAGCGGGGCGCGAGACCCAGTACTTC	CASSLFLAGRETQYF